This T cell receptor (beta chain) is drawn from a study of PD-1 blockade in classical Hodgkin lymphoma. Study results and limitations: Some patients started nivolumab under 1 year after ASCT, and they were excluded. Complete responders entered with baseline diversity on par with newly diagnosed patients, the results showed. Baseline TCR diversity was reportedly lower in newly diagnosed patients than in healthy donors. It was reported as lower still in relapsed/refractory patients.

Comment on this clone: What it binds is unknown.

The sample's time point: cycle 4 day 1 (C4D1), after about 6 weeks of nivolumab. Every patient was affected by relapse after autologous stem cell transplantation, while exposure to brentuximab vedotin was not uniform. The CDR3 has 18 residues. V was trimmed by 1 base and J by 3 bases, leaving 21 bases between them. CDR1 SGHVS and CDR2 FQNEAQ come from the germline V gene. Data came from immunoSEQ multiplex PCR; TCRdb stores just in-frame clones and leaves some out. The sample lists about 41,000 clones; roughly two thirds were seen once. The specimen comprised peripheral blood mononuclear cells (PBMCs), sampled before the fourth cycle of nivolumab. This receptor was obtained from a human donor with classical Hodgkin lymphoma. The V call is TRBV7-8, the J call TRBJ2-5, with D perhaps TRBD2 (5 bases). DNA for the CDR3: TGTGCCAGCAGCTTAGTAGTGCTTGCTAGCTCCCTAAAAGAGACCCAGTACTTC. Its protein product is CASSLVVLASSLKETQYF.